These 25 T cell receptor beta chains were sequenced from one sample in a study of T cell responses to AZD1222 COVID-19 vaccine. Some clones are missing from TCRdb's copy, which holds only in-frame ones; the method was immunoSEQ multiplex PCR. The table shows 150,000 to 200,000 clones, with around 86% occurring only once. This specimen consisted of peripheral blood, obtained on day 0 of MenACWY control vaccination. The receptors derive from an adult in good health.

This clone has only one observation. This chain uses TRBV6-4 with TRBJ1-5, with D maybe TRBD1 (5 bases). From germline, CDR1 is MRHNA and CDR2 SNTAGT. The ends were cut back, 0 bases at V and 6 bases at J, with 9 bases in the middle. The CDR3 totals 14 residues. Here the CDR3 DNA reads TGTGCCAGCAGTGACTCGAAGCAGGGTCAGCCCCAGCATTTT. It is translated as CASSDSKQGQPQHF.

The sample holds one count of this clone. Mismatch with germline at one junction end may stem from a read error. The chain is built from TRBV18 and TRBJ2-3; 13 nucleotides agree with TRBD2. The CDR3 loop spans 18 amino acids. Germline values: CDR1 KGHSH, CDR2 LQKENI. CDR3 protein: CASSLSRLAGGPTNTQYF. The DNA for the CDR3 is TGTGCCAGCTCGCTCTCGCGACTAGCGGGAGGACCCACAAATACGCAGTATTTT.

As DNA, the CDR3 is TGTGCCATCGCGGCGCTACAGGGATACGAGCAGTACTTC. It specifies CAIAALQGYEQYF. This rearrangement joins TRBV10-3 to TRBJ2-7, with a weak D call TRBD1 (6 bases). The CDR3 totals 13 residues. The V gene's germline CDR1 is ENHRY and CDR2 SYGVKD. V was cut by 8 bases and J by 4 bases, with 15 bases left in between.

The chain couples TRBV19 to TRBJ2-7; unclear D gene. This CDR3 contains 13 residues. V dropped 5 bases and J dropped 2 bases, with 10 bases sitting between them. CDR1 is LNHDA and CDR2 is SQIVND in the germline V gene (reference sequence). The CDR3 region is CASSATVAYEQYF. The CDR3, as DNA: TGTGCCAGTAGTGCCACCGTGGCCTACGAGCAGTACTTC.

This clone appeared once. The chain couples TRBV7-2 to TRBJ2-7; 9 bases match TRBD1. The CDR3 is 16 residues long. Trimming took 1 base from V and 4 from J; bases not matched to a gene: 8. The germline V gene encodes CDR1 SGHTA and CDR2 FQGNSA. CDR3 DNA sequence: TGTGCCAGCAGCTTAGGTGGGACAGGGAAGAGTTACGAGCAGTACTTC. Its protein is CASSLGGTGKSYEQYF.

This chain links TRBV5-1 with TRBJ1-2; D might be TRBD1 (6 bases). Germline CDR1 is SGHRS and CDR2 is YFSETQ. V lost 4 bases and J lost 4, with 20 bases in between. CDR3 size: 16 residues. CDR3 bases: TGCGCCAGCAGCCCGGAACGAATGGACAGAGGCTATGGCTACACCTTC. Translating gives CASSPERMDRGYGYTF.

The CDR3 loop is CASSVGIANEKLFF. The CDR3 DNA follows: TGTGCCAGCAGCGTCGGAATAGCTAATGAAAAACTGTTTTTT. This chain connects TRBV9 to TRBJ1-4, with D unclear. Between the trimmed V and J ends, which lost 2 bases and 3 bases, there was a span of 8 bases. Germline CDR1 and CDR2: SGDLS and YYNGEE. This CDR3 is 14 amino acids long.

This chain uses TRBV4-1 with TRBJ1-4, with D unclear. In germline, CDR1 is MGHRA, CDR2 YSYEKL. This CDR3 region has 14 residues. Trimming left V 0 bases short and J 7 bases short, with 9 bases between. CDR3 protein: CASSQERRREKLFF. The DNA of the CDR3 is TGCGCCAGCAGCCAAGAAAGGCGGCGTGAAAAACTGTTTTTT.

The chain combines TRBV6-5 with TRBJ1-1; tentative D call: TRBD1 (5 bases). Germline CDR1 and CDR2: MNHEY and SVGAGI. V was clipped by 0 bases and J by 7 bases, with 15 bases between them. This CDR3 contains 15 residues. The CDR3 DNA follows: TGTGCCAGCAGTTACTCGGAACCTGGGACGAGTGAAGCTTTCTTT. This translates into CASSYSEPGTSEAFF.

CDR3 amino acids: CASRGGTEKNIQYF. CDR3 bases: TGTGCCAGCAGAGGCGGGACCGAGAAAAACATTCAGTACTTC. The chain joins TRBV28 to TRBJ2-4; a weak D match, TRBD2 (6 bases). Germline CDR1 reads MDHEN; CDR2 reads SYDVKM. Trimming left V 6 bases short and J 4 bases short, with 13 bases between. The CDR3 covers 14 residues.

The chain is built from TRBV5-5 and TRBJ1-2; TRBD1 aligns across 11 bases. The J segment lost 8 bases and the V segment lost 4 bases, leaving 7 bases of the junction unmatched. In germline, CDR1 is SGHKS, CDR2 YYEKEE (reference sequence). This CDR3 region has 14 residues. CDR3 amino acids: CASSVEGQGVGYTF. The CDR3 DNA is TGTGCCAGCAGCGTGGAGGGACAGGGGGTGGGCTACACCTTC. The variable domain in full, with the rest retrieved from reference TRBV5-5 and TRBJ1-2, is DAGVTQSPTHLIKTRGQQVTLRCSPISGHKSVSWYQQVLGQGPQFIFQYYEKEERGRGNFPDRFSARQFPNYSSELNVNALLLGDSALYLCASSVEGQGVGYTFGSGTRLTVV.

J is TRBJ2-5 and V is TRBV9, with TRBD1 matching 12 bases. Germline V CDR1 and CDR2: SGDLS, YYNGEE. The CDR3 is made up of 19 amino acids. J gave up 4 bases and V 3 bases, and 16 bases lay outside the gene matches. The CDR3 DNA follows: TGTGCCAGCAGCGCGAGAATAACCGGGACAGGGGGCGCGGGAGAGACCCAGTACTTC. Amino acids: CASSARITGTGGAGETQYF.

The CDR3 reads CASAGSLGLTDTQYF. The DNA for the CDR3 is TGTGCTAGTGCGGGATCTCTAGGTCTCACAGATACGCAGTATTTT. V gene TRBV12-5 combines with J gene TRBJ2-3, with a tentative D call TRBD2 (5 bases). The CDR3 is made up of 15 amino acids. Germline loops: CDR1 LGHNT, CDR2 FRNRAP. With 7 bases removed from V and 2 bases from J, the gap between germline ends came to 16 bases.

The chain is built from TRBV19 and TRBJ1-1; D gene uncertain. V dropped 7 bases and J dropped 1 base, with 7 bases sitting between them. Germline V CDR1 and CDR2: LNHDA, SQIVND (reference sequence). This CDR3 comprises 12 residues. CDR3 sequence: CASTGRNTEAFF. In nucleotides, the CDR3 is TGTGCCAGTACGGGCCGGAACACTGAAGCTTTCTTT.

The V and J genes are TRBV7-7 and TRBJ2-2, with a weak D call TRBD2 (5 bases). V lost 1 base to trimming and J lost 4 bases, with 10 bases between them. Germline CDR1 and CDR2: SSHAT and FNYEAQ (reference sequence). This CDR3 comprises 15 residues. The CDR3 spells CASSLGGIGTGELFF. The DNA of the CDR3 is TGTGCCAGCAGCTTAGGAGGGATCGGCACCGGGGAGCTGTTTTTT.

The chain has TRBV24-1 and TRBJ2-1; 7 nucleotides align to TRBD2. Germline V gene data show CDR1 as KGHDR and CDR2 as SFDVKD. Trimming cost V 8 bases and J 6 bases; bases outside gene matches: 3. The length of the CDR3 is 12 residues. The CDR3 loop is CATTGGGNEQFF. CDR3 nucleotides: TGTGCCACCACTGGGGGGGGCAATGAGCAGTTCTTC.

This clone was counted only a few times. The chain is built from TRBV19 and TRBJ2-1; 8 nucleotides align to TRBD1. Unmatched junction bases numbered 9, after V lost 7 bases and J lost 4 bases. Germline CDR1 and CDR2: LNHDA and SQIVND (reference sequence). The CDR3 is made up of 15 amino acids. The CDR3 protein is CASIPDRGHYNEQFF. The CDR3 DNA follows: TGTGCCAGTATCCCCGACAGGGGCCATTACAATGAGCAGTTCTTC.

V and J are TRBV5-1 and TRBJ2-2; TRBD2 matches 8 bases. The CDR3 runs 15 residues. Germline V CDR1 and CDR2: SGHRS, YFSETQ. The trim removed 0 bases at V and 6 bases at J, leaving 4 bases unmatched. The CDR3 DNA reads TGCGCCAGCAGCTTGGCTGCGGGGGGCCCCGGGGAGCTGTTTTTT. As protein: CASSLAAGGPGELFF.

J is TRBJ1-5 and V is TRBV27, with D perhaps TRBD1 (5 bases). CDR3 size: 11 residues. Germline assignment: CDR1 MNHEY and CDR2 SMNVEV (reference sequence). Trimming removed 8 bases at V and 5 bases at J, with 7 bases between. DNA of the CDR3: TGTGCCAGCGGGGGGGATCAGCCCCAGCATTTT. It yields the protein CASGGDQPQHF.

Only one count was recorded for this clone. The V call is TRBV6-1, the J call TRBJ1-1; D gene uncertain. This CDR3 region has 18 residues. V was clipped by 0 bases and J by 0 bases, with 17 bases between them. Germline values: CDR1 MNHNS, CDR2 SASEGT. CDR3: CASSEAPWQTGLNTEAFF. Written as DNA, the CDR3 is TGTGCCAGCAGTGAAGCGCCTTGGCAGACGGGCTTGAACACTGAAGCTTTCTTT.

The chain recombines TRBV6-5 with TRBJ1-2, with TRBD1 matching 8 bases. After removal of 4 bases from V and 6 bases from J, the junction contained 13 bases not matched to a gene. There are 16 residues in the CDR3. Germline values: CDR1 MNHEY, CDR2 SVGAGI. The CDR3 sequence: CASSSQYPDREDGYTF. The CDR3 bases are TGTGCCAGCAGTTCTCAATACCCGGACAGGGAAGATGGCTACACCTTC.

This CDR3 reads CASSQDGRGGPLDTQYF. DNA for the CDR3: TGTGCCAGCAGCCAAGACGGACGCGGGGGGCCATTGGATACGCAGTATTTT. The chain uses TRBV14 and TRBJ2-3; 8 bases are shared with TRBD2. The V and J ends lost 0 bases and 6 bases, in that order; junction bases with no gene match: 11. The CDR3 extends over 17 amino acids. Germline V lookup: CDR1 SGHDN, CDR2 FVKESK.

The genes are TRBV15 and TRBJ2-3, with 11 nucleotides matching TRBD2. Losses at the gene ends were 1 base for V and 3 bases for J; bases not matched to a gene: 0. Per germline, CDR1 LNHNV and CDR2 YYDKDF (reference sequence). This CDR3 has 15 amino acids. The CDR3 DNA is TGTGCCACCAGCAGAGGACTAGCGGGAACAGATACGCAGTATTTT. Translated, it gives CATSRGLAGTDTQYF. The entire variable domain, with the rest obtained from reference TRBV15 and TRBJ2-3, is as follows: DAMVIQNPRYQVTQFGKPVTLSCSQTLNHNVMYWYQQKSSQAPKLLFHYYDKDFNNEADTPDNFQSRRPNTSFCFLDIRSPGLGDTAMYLCATSRGLAGTDTQYFGPGTRLTVL.

This chain links TRBV7-2 with TRBJ2-6, with D hard to call. CDR1 SGHTA and CDR2 FQGNSA come from the germline V gene. The CDR3 length is 16 residues. Deletions cut 1 base from V and 1 base from J, with 8 bases between. The CDR3 DNA sequence: TGTGCCAGCAGCTTAGGTGACGGATCTGGGGCCAACGTCCTGACTTTC. Protein: CASSLGDGSGANVLTF.

This rearrangement joins TRBV5-4 to TRBJ2-3; D may correspond to TRBD1 or TRBD2 (6 bases each). Germline lookup yields CDR1 SGHNT and CDR2 YYREEE (reference sequence). Trimming left V 4 bases short and J 3 bases short, with 18 bases between. This CDR3 has 16 amino acids. Here the CDR3 reads CASSPPRGGRTDTQYF. CDR3 bases: TGTGCCAGCAGCCCCCCTCGAGGGGGGAGAACAGATACGCAGTATTTT.